These T cell receptor beta chains were read from a single sample in a study of OX40 agonist ivuxolimab in advanced cancers. Sequenced by immunoSEQ multiplex PCR; TCRdb stores in-frame clones only, minus some. The sample yields more than 65,000 clones, more than 70% seen once. The sample was CD4+ or CD8+ T cells sorted from blood, taken in a trial of the OX40 agonist ivuxolimab. The receptors originated from an adult with an advanced solid tumor such as melanoma, head and neck, liver or kidney cancer. Each CDR3 is given with its conserved first and last residue. D genes are given only for firm matches. A row's size may be missing; if present it is once, few, many or a size class.

TRBJ2-4	TRBV6-5	-	-	CASRRQGHGNIQYF	TGTGCCAGCAGGCGCCAGGGCCATGGGAACATTCAGTACTTC
TRBJ2-4	TRBV19	-	-	CATMGGRKIQYF	TGTGCCACTATGGGGGGGCGAAAGATTCAGTACTTC
TRBJ2-1	TRBV5-1	once	-	CASSLGVASSYNEQFF	TGCGCCAGCAGCTTGGGAGTAGCAAGCTCCTACAATGAGCAGTTCTTC
TRBJ1-2	TRBV6-5	-	-	CASSYLGKGYTF	TGTGCCAGCAGTTACTTGGGGAAGGGCTACACCTTC
TRBJ1-1	TRBV18	-	TRBD1	CASSQKQGAGNTEAFF	TGTGCCAGCTCCCAAAAGCAGGGGGCCGGGAACACTGAAGCTTTCTTT
TRBJ1-5	TRBV6-6	-	-	CASTPDGMANQPQHF	TGTGCCAGCACCCCCGATGGGATGGCCAATCAGCCCCAGCATTTT
TRBJ1-2	TRBV5-1	-	-	CASSFNSFNYGYTF	TGCGCCAGCAGCTTTAACAGTTTTAACTATGGCTACACCTTC
TRBJ1-4	TRBV7-2	-	TRBD1	CASSPQGADEKLFF	TGTGCCAGCAGCCCACAGGGGGCTGATGAAAAACTGTTTTTT
TRBJ2-3	TRBV4-2	few	TRBD2	CASSQEPGLAGESATDTQYF	TGTGCCAGCAGCCAAGAACCGGGACTAGCGGGAGAATCTGCCACAGATACGCAGTATTTT
TRBJ2-7	TRBV7-9	-	TRBD1	CASSLLSTGNYEQYF	TGTGCCAGCAGCTTATTATCGACAGGGAACTACGAGCAGTACTTC
TRBJ2-7	TRBV6-6	-	-	CASSYYPDRPSVQYF	TGTGCCAGCAGTTACTACCCAGACAGGCCCTCAGTGCAGTACTTC
TRBJ2-3	TRBV29-1	-	-	CSDERGTDTQYF	TGCAGCGACGAGAGAGGCACAGATACGCAGTATTTT
TRBJ2-2	TRBV7-8	-	-	CASSLVYPGGYTGELFF	TGTGCCAGCAGCTTAGTGTACCCAGGGGGGTACACCGGGGAGCTGTTTTTT
TRBJ2-5	TRBV6-1	-	-	CASSWDRRETQYF	TGTGCCAGCAGTTGGGACCGGCGGGAGACCCAGTACTTC
TRBJ2-7	TRBV11-2	-	TRBD1	CASSLVRQGAEEQYF	TGTGCCAGCAGCTTAGTCCGACAGGGGGCAGAGGAGCAGTACTTC
TRBJ1-2	TRBV5-4	-	TRBD1	CASSQGAEYGYTF	TGTGCCAGCAGCCAGGGGGCAGAATATGGCTACACCTTC